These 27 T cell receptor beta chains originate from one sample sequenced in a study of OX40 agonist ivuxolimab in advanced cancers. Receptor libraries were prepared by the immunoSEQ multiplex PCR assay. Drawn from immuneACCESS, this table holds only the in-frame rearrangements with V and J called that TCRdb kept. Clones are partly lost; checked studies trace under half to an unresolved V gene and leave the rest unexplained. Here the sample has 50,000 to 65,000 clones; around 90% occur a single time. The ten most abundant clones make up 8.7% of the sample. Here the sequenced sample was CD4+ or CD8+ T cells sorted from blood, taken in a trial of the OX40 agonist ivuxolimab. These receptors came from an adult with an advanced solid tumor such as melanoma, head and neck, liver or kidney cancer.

CDR3 sequence reads: CASSLYTGGGIYGYTF. For the CDR3, the DNA is TGTGCCAGCAGTTTATATACAGGGGGTGGGATCTATGGCTACACCTTC. J is TRBJ1-2 and V is TRBV27, with 8 positions matching TRBD1. This CDR3 has 16 amino acids. The germline CDR1 and CDR2 sequences are MNHEY and SMNVEV (reference sequence). V shed 1 base and J 4 bases; nucleotides not matched to a gene: 8.

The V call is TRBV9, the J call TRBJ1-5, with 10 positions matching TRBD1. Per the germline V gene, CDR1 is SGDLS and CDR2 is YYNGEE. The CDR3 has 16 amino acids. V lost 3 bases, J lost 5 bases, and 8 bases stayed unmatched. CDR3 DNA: TGTGCCAGCAGCGCCTCCGGGACAGGGGAAGATCAGCCCCAGCATTTT. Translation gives CASSASGTGEDQPQHF.

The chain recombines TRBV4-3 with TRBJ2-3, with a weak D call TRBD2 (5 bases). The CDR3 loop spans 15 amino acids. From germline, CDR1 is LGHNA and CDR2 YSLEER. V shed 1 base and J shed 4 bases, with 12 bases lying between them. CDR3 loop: CASSQALTRADTQYF. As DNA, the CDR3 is TGCGCCAGCAGCCAAGCATTAACTAGGGCAGATACGCAGTATTTT.

In nucleotides, the CDR3 is TGCGCCAGCAGCCAAGATCTAACAAGTTCTACCACAGATACGCAGTATTTT. Translated, it gives CASSQDLTSSTTDTQYF. The chain links TRBV4-3 to TRBJ2-3; no definite D call. Trimming stripped 0 bases from V and 2 bases from J, with 15 bases between. The CDR3 is made up of 17 amino acids. Germline assignment: CDR1 LGHNA and CDR2 YSLEER.

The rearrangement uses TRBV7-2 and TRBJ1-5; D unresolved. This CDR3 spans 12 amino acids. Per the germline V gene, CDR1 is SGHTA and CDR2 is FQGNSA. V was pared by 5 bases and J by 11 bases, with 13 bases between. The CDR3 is CASSADGFTQHF. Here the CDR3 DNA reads TGTGCCAGCAGCGCAGATGGTTTTACCCAGCATTTT.

The CDR3 DNA follows: TGTGCCATCAGTGACGCGTTCGAAAGATCCTACGAGCAGTACTTC. The encoded protein is CAISDAFERSYEQYF. The chain couples TRBV10-3 to TRBJ2-7, with D hard to call. Germline-derived CDR1 and CDR2 are ENHRY and SYGVKD. The CDR3 is 15 residues long. V was clipped by 3 bases and J by 1 base, with 13 bases between them.

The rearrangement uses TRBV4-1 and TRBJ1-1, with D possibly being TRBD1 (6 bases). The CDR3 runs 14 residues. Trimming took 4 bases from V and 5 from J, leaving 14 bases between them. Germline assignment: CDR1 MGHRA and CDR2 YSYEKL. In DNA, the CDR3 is TGCGCCAGCAGCCCTCCAGGGGAAGAGACTGAAGCTTTCTTT. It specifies CASSPPGEETEAFF.

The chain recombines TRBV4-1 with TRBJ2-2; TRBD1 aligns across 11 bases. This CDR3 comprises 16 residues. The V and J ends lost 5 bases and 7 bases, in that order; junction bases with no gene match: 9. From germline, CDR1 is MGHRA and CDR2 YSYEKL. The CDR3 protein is CASSRRTGGYGGELFF. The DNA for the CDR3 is TGCGCCAGCAGCAGAAGGACAGGGGGCTACGGCGGGGAGCTGTTTTTT.

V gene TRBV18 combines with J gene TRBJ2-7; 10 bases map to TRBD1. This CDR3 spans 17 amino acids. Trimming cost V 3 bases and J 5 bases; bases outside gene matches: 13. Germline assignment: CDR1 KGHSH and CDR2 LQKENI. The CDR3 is CASSPPISGTGANEQYF. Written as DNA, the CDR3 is TGTGCCAGCTCACCGCCGATTTCCGGGACAGGGGCCAACGAGCAGTACTTC.

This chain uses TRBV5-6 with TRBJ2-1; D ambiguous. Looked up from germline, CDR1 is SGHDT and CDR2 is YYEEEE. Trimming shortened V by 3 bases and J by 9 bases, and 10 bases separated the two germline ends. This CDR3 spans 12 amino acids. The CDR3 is CASSSFSLEQFF. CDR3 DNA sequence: TGTGCCAGCAGCTCCTTCTCTCTTGAGCAGTTCTTC.

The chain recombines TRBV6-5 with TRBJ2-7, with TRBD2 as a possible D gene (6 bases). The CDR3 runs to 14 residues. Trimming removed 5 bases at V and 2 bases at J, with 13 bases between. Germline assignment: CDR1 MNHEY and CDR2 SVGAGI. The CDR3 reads CASSPGTHTYEQYF. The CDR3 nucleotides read TGTGCCAGCAGTCCCGGGACTCACACCTACGAGCAGTACTTC.

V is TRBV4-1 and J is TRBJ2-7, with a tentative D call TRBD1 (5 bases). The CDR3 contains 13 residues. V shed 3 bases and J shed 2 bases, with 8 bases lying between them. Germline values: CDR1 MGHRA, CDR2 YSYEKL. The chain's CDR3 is CASSHGRAYEQYF. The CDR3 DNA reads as TGCGCCAGCAGCCACGGCAGGGCCTACGAGCAGTACTTC.

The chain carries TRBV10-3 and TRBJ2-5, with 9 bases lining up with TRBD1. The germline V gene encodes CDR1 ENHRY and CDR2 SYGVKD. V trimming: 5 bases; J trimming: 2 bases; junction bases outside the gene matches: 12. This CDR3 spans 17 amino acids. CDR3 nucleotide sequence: TGTGCCATCAGTCCGGGACAGGGTACTTCGGGACAAGAGACCCAGTACTTC. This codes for CAISPGQGTSGQETQYF.

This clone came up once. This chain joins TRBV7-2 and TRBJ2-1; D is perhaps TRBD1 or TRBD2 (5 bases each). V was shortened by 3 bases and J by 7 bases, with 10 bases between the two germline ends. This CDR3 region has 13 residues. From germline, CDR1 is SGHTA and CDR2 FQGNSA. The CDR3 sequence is CASSLPGPNEQFF. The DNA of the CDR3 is TGTGCCAGCAGCTTGCCGGGGCCGAATGAGCAGTTCTTC.

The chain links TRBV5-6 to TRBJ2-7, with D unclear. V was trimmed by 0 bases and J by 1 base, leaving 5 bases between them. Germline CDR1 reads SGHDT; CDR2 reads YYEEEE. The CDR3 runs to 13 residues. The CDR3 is CASSLEGSYEQYF. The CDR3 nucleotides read TGTGCCAGCAGCTTGGAAGGGTCCTACGAGCAGTACTTC.

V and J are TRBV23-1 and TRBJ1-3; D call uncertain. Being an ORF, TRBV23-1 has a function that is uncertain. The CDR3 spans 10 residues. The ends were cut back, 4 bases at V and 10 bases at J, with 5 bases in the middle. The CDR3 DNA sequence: TGCGCCAGCAGTCCAGAAACCATATATTTT. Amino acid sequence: CASSPETIYF.

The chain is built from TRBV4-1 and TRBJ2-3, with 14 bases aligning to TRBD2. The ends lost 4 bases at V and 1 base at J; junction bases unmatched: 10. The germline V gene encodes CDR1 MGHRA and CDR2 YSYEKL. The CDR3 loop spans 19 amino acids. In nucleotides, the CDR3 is TGCGCCAGCAGCCTAACCCCCGGGACTAGCGGGGGTCGCACAGATACGCAGTATTTT. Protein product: CASSLTPGTSGGRTDTQYF.

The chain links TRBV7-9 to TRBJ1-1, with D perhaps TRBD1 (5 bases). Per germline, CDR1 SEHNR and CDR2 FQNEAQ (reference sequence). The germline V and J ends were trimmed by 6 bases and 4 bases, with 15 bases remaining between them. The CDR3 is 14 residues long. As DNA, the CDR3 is TGTGCCAGCAGTCCTGACAGCGGATCCACTGAAGCTTTCTTT. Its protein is CASSPDSGSTEAFF.

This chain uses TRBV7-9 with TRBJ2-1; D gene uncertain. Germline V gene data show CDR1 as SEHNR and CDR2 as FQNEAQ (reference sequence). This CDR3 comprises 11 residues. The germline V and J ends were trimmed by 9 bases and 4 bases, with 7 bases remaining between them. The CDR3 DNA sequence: TGTGCCAGTAGACGGTACAATGAGCAGTTCTTC. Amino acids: CASRRYNEQFF.

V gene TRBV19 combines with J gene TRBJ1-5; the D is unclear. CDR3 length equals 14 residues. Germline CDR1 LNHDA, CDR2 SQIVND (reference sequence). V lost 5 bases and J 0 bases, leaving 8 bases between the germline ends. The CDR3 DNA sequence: TGTGCCAGTAGTCGCTATGATAGCAATCAGCCCCAGCATTTT. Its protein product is CASSRYDSNQPQHF.

The CDR3 region has the DNA TGTGCCAGCAGCTTAGACCCATGGCGGGGGAACACTGAAGCTTTCTTT. Residues: CASSLDPWRGNTEAFF. V usage is TRBV7-8 and J usage is TRBJ1-1; no firm D call. Between the trimmed V and J ends, which lost 1 base and 1 base, there was a span of 13 bases. The germline gives CDR1 SGHVS, CDR2 FQNEAQ. CDR3 size: 16 residues.

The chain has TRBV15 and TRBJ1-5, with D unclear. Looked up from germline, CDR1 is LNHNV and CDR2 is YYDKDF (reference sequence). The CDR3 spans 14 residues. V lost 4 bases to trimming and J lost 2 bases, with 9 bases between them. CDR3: CATSIIVGNQPQHF. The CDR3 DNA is TGTGCCACCAGCATAATTGTTGGCAATCAGCCCCAGCATTTT. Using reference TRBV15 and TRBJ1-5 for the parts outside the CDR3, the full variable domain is DAMVIQNPRYQVTQFGKPVTLSCSQTLNHNVMYWYQQKSSQAPKLLFHYYDKDFNNEADTPDNFQSRRPNTSFCFLDIRSPGLGDTAMYLCATSIIVGNQPQHFGDGTRLSIL.

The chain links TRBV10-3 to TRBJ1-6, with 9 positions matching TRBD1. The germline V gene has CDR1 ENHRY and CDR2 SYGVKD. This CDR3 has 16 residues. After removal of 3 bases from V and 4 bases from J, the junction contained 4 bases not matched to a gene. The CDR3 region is CAISEQGASYNSPLHF. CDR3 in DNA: TGTGCCATCAGTGAACAGGGGGCATCTTATAATTCACCCCTCCACTTT.

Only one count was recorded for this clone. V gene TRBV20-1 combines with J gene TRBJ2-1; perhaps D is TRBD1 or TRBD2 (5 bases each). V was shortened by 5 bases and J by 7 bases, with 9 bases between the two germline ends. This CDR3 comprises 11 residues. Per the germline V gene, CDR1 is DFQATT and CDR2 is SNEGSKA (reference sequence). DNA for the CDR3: TGCAGTGCTCGGGACGTAAATGAGCAGTTCTTC. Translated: CSARDVNEQFF.

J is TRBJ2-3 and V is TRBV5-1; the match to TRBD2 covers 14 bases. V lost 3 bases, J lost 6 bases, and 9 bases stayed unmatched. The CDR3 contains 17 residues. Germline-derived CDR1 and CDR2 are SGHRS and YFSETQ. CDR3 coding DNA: TGCGCCAGCAGCTGGGGACTAGCGGGGGATCCGCTGGATACGCAGTATTTT. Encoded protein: CASSWGLAGDPLDTQYF.

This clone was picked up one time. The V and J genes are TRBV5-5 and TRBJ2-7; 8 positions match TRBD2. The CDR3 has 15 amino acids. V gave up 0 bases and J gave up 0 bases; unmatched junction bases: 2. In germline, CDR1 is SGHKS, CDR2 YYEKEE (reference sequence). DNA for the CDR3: TGTGCCAGCAGCTTGGATCTAGCGGGCTCCTACGAGCAGTACTTC. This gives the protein CASSLDLAGSYEQYF.

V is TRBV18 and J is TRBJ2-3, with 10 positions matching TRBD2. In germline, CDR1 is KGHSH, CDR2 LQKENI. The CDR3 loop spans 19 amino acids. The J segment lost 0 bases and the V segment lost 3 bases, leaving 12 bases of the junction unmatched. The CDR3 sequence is CASSPWAPSGGSSTDTQYF. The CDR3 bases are TGTGCCAGCTCACCTTGGGCGCCTAGCGGGGGCTCTAGCACAGATACGCAGTATTTT.